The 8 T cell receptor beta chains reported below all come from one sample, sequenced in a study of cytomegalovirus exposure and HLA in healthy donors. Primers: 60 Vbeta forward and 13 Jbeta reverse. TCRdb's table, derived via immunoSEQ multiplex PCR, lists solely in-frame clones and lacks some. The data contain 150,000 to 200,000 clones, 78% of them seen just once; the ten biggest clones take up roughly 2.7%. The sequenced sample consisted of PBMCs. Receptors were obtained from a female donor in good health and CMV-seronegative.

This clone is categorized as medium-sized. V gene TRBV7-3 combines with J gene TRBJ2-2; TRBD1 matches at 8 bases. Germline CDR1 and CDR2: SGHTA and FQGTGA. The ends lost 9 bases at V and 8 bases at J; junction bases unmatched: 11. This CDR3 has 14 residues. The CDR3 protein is CASSTGAGMGELFF. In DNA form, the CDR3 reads TGTGCCAGTTCGACAGGGGCCGGGATGGGGGAGCTGTTTTTT.

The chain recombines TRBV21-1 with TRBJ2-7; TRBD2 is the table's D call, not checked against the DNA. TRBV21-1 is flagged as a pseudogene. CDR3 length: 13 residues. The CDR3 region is CASSKPRAYEQYF. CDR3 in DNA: TGTGCCAGCAGCAAGCCGCGGGCCTACGAGCAGTACTTC.

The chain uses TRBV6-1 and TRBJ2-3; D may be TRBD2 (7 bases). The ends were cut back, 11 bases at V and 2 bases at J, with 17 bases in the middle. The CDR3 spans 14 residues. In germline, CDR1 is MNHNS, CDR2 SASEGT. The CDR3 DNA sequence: TGTGCCGCTCACCTCGGGGGGCCCACAGATACGCAGTATTTT. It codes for CAAHLGGPTDTQYF.

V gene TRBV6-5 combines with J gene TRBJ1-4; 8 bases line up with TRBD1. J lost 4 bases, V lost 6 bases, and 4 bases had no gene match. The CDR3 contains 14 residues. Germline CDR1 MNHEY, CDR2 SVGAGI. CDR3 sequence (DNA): TGTGCCAGCAGCCGGACAGGGTTTAATGAAAAACTGTTTTTT. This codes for CASSRTGFNEKLFF.

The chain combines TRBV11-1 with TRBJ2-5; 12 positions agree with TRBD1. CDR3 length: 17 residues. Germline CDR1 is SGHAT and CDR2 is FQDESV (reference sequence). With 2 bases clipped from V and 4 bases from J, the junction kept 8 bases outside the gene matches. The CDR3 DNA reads TGTGCCAGCAGCTTAACCCGGGGGACAGGGGGCGGAGAGACCCAGTACTTC. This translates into CASSLTRGTGGGETQYF.

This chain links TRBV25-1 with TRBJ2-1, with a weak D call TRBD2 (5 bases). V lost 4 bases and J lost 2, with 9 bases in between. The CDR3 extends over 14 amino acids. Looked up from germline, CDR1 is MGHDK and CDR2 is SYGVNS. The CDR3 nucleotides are TGTGCCAGCAGTGGCAATAGCGCCTACAATGAGCAGTTCTTC. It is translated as CASSGNSAYNEQFF.

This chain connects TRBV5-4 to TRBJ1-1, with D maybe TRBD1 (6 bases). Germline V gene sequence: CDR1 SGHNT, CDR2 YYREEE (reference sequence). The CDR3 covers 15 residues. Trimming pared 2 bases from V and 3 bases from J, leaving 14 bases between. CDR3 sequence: CASSLPQGMDTEAFF. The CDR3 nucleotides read TGTGCCAGCAGCTTACCACAGGGAATGGACACTGAAGCTTTCTTT.

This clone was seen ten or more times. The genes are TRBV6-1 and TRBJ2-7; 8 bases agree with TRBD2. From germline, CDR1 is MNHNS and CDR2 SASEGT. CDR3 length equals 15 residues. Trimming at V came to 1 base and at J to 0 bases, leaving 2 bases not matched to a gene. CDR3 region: CASSEGGGPSYEQYF. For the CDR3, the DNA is TGTGCCAGCAGTGAAGGCGGGGGGCCCTCCTACGAGCAGTACTTC.